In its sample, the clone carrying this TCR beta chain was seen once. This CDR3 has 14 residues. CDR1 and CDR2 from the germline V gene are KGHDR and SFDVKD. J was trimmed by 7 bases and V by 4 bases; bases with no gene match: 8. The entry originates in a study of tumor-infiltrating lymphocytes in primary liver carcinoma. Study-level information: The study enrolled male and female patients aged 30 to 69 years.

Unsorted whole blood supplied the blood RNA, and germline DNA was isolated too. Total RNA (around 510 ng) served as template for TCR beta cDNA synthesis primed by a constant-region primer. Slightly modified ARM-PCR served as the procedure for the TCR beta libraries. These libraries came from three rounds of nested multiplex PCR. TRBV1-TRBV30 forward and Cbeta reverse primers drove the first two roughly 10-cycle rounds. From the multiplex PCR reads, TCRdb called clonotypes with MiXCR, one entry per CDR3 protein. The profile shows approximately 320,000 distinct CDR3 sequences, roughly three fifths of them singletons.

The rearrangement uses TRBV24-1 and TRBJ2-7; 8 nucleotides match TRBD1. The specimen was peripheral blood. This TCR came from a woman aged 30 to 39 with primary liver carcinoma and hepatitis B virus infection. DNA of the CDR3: TGTGCCACCAGTGACGTGACAGGGGCGGGGGAGCAGTACTTC. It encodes CATSDVTGAGEQYF.